This T cell receptor beta chain appears in the sequencing data of a study of cytomegalovirus exposure and HLA in healthy donors. Whole-study findings and limits: The productive fraction for most TCR beta V segments was about 90% or about 30% in an earlier analysis.

This CDR3 region has 16 residues. Germline CDR1 and CDR2: KGHSH and LQKENI. Trimming left V 0 bases short and J 1 base short, with 10 bases between. Primers for the PCR totalled 60 Vbeta and 13 Jbeta. This table comes from immunoSEQ multiplex PCR, and its TCRdb copy is limited to in-frame clones, with some not included. The sample has approximately 150,000 clones, more than 60% seen once. In the case of this clone: What it binds is unknown.

V and J are TRBV18 and TRBJ1-5, with TRBD1 as a possible D gene (6 bases). Sample: PBMCs. The TCR comes from a woman in her twenties or thirties in good health and CMV-seropositive. This chain's CDR3 is CASSPPPGVSNQPQHF. CDR3 nucleotide sequence: TGTGCCAGCTCACCACCCCCAGGGGTGAGCAATCAGCCCCAGCATTTT.